This T cell receptor beta chain was observed in a study of Graves' ophthalmopathy and Graves' hyperthyroidism. Study observations and caveats: A majority of expanded thyroid clonotypes exceeding 0.001 frequency were likewise present in blood. Discriminating ophthalmopathy from stable hyperthyroidism, a 13-signature model attained a sensitivity of about 89% and a specificity of approximately 77%.

This clonotype occurred many times. What it binds is not known. No donor had other autoimmune disease, uncontrolled infection, pregnancy or lactation. TCR beta CDR3 regions were amplified from RNA transcripts. Following a first-round RT-PCR that used HTBI primers, a second-round multiplex PCR was carried out. MiXCR, applied by TCRdb to the multiplex PCR reads, yields one record per CDR3 protein. The sample lists a few hundred thousand distinct CDR3 sequences, roughly 17% occurring once. V trimming: 6 bases; J trimming: 7 bases; junction bases outside the gene matches: 6. The CDR3 is 14 residues long. Germline values: CDR1 SNHLY, CDR2 FYNNEI.

This clonotype was obtained from an adult woman with stable Graves' hyperthyroidism. The chain carries TRBV2 and TRBJ2-4, with TRBD1 identical over 10 bases. Sample: peripheral blood. The CDR3 here is CASRLGQGMNIQYF. CDR3 in DNA: TGTGCCAGCAGGTTGGGACAGGGGATGAACATTCAGTACTTC.